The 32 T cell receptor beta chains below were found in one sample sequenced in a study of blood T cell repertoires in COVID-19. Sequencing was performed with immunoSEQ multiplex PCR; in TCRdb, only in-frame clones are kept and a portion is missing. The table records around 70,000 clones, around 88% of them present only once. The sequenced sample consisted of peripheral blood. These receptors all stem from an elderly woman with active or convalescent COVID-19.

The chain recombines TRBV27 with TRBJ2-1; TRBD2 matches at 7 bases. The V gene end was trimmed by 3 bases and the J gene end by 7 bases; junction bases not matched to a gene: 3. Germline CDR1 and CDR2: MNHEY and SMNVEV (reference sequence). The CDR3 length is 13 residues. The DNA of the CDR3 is TGTGCCAGCAGTTTTTGGGGGGGAAATGAGCAGTTCTTC. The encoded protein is CASSFWGGNEQFF.

The CDR3 is CAIQGFGRTNTEAFF. The CDR3 coding sequence is TGTGCCATCCAGGGCTTTGGCCGTACGAACACTGAAGCTTTCTTT. The chain employs TRBV10-3 and TRBJ1-1; a weak D match, TRBD1 (5 bases). The CDR3 sequence is 15 residues long. The germline V gene has CDR1 ENHRY and CDR2 SYGVKD. V shed 8 bases and J shed 1 base, with 17 bases lying between them.

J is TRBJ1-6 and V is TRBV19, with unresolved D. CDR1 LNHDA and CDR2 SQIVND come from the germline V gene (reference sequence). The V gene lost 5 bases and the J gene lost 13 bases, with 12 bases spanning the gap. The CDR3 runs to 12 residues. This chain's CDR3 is CASSLTPGPLHF. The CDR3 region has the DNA TGTGCCAGTAGTTTGACCCCGGGTCCCCTCCACTTT.

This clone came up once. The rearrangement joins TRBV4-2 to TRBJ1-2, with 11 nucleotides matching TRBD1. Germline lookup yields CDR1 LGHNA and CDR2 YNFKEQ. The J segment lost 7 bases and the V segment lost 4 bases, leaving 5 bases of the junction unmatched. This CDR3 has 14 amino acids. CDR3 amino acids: CASSPGQGDSGYTF. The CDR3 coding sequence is TGTGCCAGCAGCCCGGGACAGGGGGATTCTGGCTACACCTTC.

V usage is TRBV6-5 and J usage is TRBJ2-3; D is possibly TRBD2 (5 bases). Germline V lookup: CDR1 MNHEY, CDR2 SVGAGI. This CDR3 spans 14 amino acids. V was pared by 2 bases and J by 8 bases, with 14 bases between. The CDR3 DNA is TGTGCCAGCAGTTACGAAGCGGACCTTAGTACGCAGTATTTT. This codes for CASSYEADLSTQYF.

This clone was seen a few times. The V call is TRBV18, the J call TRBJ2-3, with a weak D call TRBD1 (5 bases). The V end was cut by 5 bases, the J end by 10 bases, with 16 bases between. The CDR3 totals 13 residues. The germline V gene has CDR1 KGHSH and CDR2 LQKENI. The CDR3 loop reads CASSGNTGKAQYF. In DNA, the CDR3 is TGTGCCAGCTCAGGCAATACAGGAAAAGCGCAGTATTTT.

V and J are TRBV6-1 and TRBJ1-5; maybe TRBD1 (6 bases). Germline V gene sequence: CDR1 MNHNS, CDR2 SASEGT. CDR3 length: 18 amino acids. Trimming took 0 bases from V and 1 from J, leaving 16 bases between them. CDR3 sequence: CASSEAGHGTSSNQPQHF. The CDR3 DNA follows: TGTGCCAGCAGTGAAGCGGGACATGGGACCTCCAGCAATCAGCCCCAGCATTTT.

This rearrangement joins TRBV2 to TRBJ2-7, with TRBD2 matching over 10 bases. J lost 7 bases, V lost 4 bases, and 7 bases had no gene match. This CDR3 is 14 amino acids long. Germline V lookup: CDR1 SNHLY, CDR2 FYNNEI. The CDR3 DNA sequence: TGTGCCAGCAGTGTACTAGCGGGGCAAGGGGAGCAGTACTTC. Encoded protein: CASSVLAGQGEQYF. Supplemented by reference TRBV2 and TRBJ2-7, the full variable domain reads EPEVTQTPSHQVTQMGQEVILRCVPISNHLYFYWYRQILGQKVEFLVSFYNNEISEKSEIFDDQFSVERPDGSNFTLKIRSTKLEDSAMYFCASSVLAGQGEQYFGPGTRLTVT.

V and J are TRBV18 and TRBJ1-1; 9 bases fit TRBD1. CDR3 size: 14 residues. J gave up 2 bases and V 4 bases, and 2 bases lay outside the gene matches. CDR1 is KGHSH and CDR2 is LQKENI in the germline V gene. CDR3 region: CASSQGQGNTEAFF. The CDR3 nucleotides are TGTGCCAGCTCACAGGGACAGGGTAACACTGAAGCTTTCTTT.

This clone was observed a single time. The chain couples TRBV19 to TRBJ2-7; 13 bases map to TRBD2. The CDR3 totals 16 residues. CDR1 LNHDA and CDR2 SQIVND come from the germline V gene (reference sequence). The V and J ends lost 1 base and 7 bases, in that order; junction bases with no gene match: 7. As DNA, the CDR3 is TGTGCCAGTAGTATAGTAGGGACTAGCGGGACTTGGGAGCAGTACTTC. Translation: CASSIVGTSGTWEQYF.

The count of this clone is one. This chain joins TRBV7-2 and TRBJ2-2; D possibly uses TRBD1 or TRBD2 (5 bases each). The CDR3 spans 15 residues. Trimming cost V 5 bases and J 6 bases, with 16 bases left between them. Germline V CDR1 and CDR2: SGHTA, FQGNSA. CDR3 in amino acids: CASSLGAGDSGELFF. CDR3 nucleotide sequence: TGTGCCAGCAGCCTAGGGGCCGGGGATTCCGGGGAGCTGTTTTTT.

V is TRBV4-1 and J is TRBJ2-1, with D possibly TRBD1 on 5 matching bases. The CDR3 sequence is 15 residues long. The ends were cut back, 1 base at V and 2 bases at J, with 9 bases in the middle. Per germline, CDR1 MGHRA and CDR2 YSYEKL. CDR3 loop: CASSQGRETYNEQFF. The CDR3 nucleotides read TGCGCCAGCAGCCAAGGCAGGGAAACCTACAATGAGCAGTTCTTC.

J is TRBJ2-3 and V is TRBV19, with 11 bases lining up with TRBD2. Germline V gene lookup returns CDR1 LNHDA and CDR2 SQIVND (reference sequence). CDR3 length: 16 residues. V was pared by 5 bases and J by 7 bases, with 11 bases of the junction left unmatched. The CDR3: CASSDLAGGRANTQYF. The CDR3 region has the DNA TGTGCCAGTAGTGATCTAGCGGGGGGCCGGGCCAATACGCAGTATTTT.

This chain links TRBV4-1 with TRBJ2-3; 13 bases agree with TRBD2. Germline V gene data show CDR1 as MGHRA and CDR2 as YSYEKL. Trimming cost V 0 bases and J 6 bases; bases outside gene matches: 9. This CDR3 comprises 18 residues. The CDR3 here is CASSQDPRLAGGSDTQYF. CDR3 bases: TGCGCCAGCAGCCAAGATCCCCGACTAGCGGGGGGATCGGATACGCAGTATTTT.

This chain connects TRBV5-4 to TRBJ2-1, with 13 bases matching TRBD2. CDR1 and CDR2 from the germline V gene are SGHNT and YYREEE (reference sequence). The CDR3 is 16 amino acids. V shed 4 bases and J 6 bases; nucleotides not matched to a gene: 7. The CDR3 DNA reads TGTGCCAGCAGCCCCCGACTAGCGGGAGGTGGCAATGAGCAGTTCTTC. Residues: CASSPRLAGGGNEQFF.

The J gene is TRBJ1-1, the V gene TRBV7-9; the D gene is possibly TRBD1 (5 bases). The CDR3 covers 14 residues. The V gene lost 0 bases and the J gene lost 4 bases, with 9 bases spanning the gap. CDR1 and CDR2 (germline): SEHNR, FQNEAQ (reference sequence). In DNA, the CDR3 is TGTGCCAGCAGCTTAGCGGCGGGGGGCACTGAAGCTTTCTTT. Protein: CASSLAAGGTEAFF.

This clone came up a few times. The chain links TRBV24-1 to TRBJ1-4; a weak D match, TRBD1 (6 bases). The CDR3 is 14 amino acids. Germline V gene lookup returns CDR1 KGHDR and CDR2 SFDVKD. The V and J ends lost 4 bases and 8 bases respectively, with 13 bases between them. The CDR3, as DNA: TGTGCCACCAGTGAGGCCAGGGGTGGCGAAAAACTGTTTTTT. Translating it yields CATSEARGGEKLFF.

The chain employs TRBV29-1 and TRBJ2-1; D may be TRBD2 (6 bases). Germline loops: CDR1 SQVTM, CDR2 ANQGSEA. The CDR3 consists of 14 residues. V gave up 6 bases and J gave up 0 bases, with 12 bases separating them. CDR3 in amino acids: CSVGGQSSYNEQFF. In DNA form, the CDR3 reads TGCAGCGTGGGGGGTCAGAGCTCCTACAATGAGCAGTTCTTC.

CDR3 sequence reads: CASSRWRDFQNTEAFF. In DNA, the CDR3 is TGTGCCAGCAGCCGCTGGCGGGACTTCCAGAACACTGAAGCTTTCTTT. The chain is built from TRBV14 and TRBJ1-1; possible D gene TRBD1, 5 bases. The CDR3 extends over 16 amino acids. V dropped 4 bases and J dropped 1 base, with 16 bases sitting between them. In germline, CDR1 is SGHDN, CDR2 FVKESK.

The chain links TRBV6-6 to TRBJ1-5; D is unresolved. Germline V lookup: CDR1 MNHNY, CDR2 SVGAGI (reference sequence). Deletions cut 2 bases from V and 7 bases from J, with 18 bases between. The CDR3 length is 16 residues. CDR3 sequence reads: CASSYPPEGTGQPQHF. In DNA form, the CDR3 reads TGTGCCAGCAGTTACCCCCCCGAGGGTACGGGCCAGCCCCAGCATTTT.

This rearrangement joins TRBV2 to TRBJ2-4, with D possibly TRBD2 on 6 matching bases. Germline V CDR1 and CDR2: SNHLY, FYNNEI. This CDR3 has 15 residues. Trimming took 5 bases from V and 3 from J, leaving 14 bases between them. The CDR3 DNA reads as TGTGCCAGCAGTTCTGGAGGGCGGGACAAAAACATTCAGTACTTC. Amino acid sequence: CASSSGGRDKNIQYF.

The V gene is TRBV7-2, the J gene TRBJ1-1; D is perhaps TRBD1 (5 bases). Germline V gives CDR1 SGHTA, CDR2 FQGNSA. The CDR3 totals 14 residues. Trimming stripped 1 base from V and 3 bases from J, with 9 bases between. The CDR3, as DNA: TGTGCCAGCAGCTTAGGTTCAGGGTACACTGAAGCTTTCTTT. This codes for CASSLGSGYTEAFF. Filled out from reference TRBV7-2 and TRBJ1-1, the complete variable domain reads GAGVSQSPSNKVTEKGKDVELRCDPISGHTALYWYRQSLGQGLEFLIYFQGNSAPDKSGLPSDRFSAERTGGSVSTLTIQRTQQEDSAVYLCASSLGSGYTEAFFGQGTRLTVV.

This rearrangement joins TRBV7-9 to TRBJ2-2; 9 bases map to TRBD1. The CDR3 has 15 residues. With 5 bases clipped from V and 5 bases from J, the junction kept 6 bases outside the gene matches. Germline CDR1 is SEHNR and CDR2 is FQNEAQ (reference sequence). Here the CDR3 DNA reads TGTGCCAGCAGCCCACAGGGGGCTCGGACCGGGGAGCTGTTTTTT. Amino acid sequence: CASSPQGARTGELFF.

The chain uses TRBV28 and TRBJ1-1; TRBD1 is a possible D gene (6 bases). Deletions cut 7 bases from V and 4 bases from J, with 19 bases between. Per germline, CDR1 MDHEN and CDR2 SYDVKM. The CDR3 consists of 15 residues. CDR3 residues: CASTPWGQGFTEAFF. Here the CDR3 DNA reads TGTGCCAGCACTCCCTGGGGGCAGGGGTTCACTGAAGCTTTCTTT.

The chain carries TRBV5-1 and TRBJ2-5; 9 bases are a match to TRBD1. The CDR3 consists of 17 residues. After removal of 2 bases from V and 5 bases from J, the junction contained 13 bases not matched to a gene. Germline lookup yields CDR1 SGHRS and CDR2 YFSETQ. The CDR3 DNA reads TGCGCCAGCAGCTTTGGATATACAGGGGGCGAAAGGGAGACCCAGTACTTC. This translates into CASSFGYTGGERETQYF.

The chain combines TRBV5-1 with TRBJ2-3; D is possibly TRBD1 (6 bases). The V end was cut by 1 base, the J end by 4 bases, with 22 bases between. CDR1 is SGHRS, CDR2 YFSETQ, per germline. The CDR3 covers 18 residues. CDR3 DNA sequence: TGCGCCAGCAGCTTGAACCCTAGATCGCTGGGGGCTGCAGATACGCAGTATTTT. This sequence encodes CASSLNPRSLGAADTQYF.

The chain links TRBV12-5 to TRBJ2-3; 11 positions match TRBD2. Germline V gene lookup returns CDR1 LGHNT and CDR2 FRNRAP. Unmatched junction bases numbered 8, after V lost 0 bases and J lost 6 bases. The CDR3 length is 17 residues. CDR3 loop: CASGLVLASGGMDTQYF. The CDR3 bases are TGTGCTAGTGGTTTGGTACTAGCTAGCGGGGGGATGGATACGCAGTATTTT.

The CDR3 region has the DNA TGTGCCAGCAGCTCCCCCTTTAGTGAGCAGTTCTTC. Translated, it gives CASSSPFSEQFF. The chain recombines TRBV7-2 with TRBJ2-1; D gene ambiguous. This CDR3 comprises 12 residues. Germline CDR1 reads SGHTA; CDR2 reads FQGNSA. V lost 4 bases, J lost 9 bases, and 10 bases lay in between.

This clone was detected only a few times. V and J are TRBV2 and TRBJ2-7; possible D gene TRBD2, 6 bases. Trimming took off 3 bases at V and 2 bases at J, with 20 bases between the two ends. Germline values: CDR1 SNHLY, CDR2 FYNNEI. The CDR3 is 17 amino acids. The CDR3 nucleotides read TGTGCCAGCAGTGACCTCGGAATGGGAGGTACAACCTACGAGCAGTACTTC. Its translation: CASSDLGMGGTTYEQYF.

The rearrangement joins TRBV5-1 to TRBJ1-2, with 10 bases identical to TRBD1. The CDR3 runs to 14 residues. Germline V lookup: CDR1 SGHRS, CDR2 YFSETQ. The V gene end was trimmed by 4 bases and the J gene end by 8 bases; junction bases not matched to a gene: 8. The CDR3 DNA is TGCGCCAGCAGCGCCGGGACAGGGGCTCAGGGCTACACCTTC. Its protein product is CASSAGTGAQGYTF.

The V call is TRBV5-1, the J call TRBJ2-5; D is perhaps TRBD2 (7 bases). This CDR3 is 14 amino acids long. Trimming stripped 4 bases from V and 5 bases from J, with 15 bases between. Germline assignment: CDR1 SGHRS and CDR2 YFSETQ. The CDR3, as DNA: TGCGCCAGCAGCGCGTCCGGGGGGCTTGAGACCCAGTACTTC. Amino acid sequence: CASSASGGLETQYF.

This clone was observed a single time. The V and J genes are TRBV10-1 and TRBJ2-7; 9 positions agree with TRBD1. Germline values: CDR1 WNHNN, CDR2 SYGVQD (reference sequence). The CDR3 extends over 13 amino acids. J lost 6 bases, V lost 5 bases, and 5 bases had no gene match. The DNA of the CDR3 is TGCGCCAGCAGTAGGGACAGGGACTCCGAGCAGTACTTC. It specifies CASSRDRDSEQYF.